The 29 T cell receptor beta chains below all came from one sample that was sequenced in a study of blood T cells in healthy people across ages. Primers used in a second PCR of about 6 to 12 cycles were a sample-barcoded 5' primer and a J-beta primer mix. A single record per CDR3 protein comes from TCRdb applying MiXCR to the 5' RACE reads. Here the sample spans approximately 820,000 distinct CDR3 sequences, approximately 48% being singletons. The sequencing sample was made of blood. The receptors originated from a man aged 60-69 years in good health.

This clonotype showed up just a few times. The rearrangement uses TRBV29-1 and TRBJ2-7; D not certain. The CDR3 covers 12 residues. The germline V gene encodes CDR1 SQVTM and CDR2 ANQGSEA. V was shortened by 0 bases and J by 5 bases, with 8 bases between the two germline ends. CDR3: CSVEEVTNEQYF. The DNA for the CDR3 is TGCAGCGTTGAAGAGGTGACCAACGAGCAGTACTTC.

V and J are TRBV20-1 and TRBJ1-2, with TRBD1 identical over 10 bases. The germline gives CDR1 DFQATT, CDR2 SNEGSKA (reference sequence). Germline trimming cut 6 bases from V and 6 bases from J; bases unmatched to any gene: 4. The CDR3 has 12 amino acids. The CDR3 loop reads CSATGGGDGYTF. Here the CDR3 DNA reads TGCAGTGCGACAGGGGGCGGGGATGGCTACACCTTC.

On this clonotype itself: This clone may be a read error of a much larger clone one base away. The chain is built from TRBV29-1 and TRBJ1-2; D unresolved. The CDR3 is made up of 14 amino acids. Germline CDR1 SQVTM, CDR2 ANQGSEA. The germline V and J ends were trimmed by 0 bases and 5 bases, with 13 bases remaining between them. The CDR3: CSVEDQTTRYGYTF. CDR3 in DNA: TGCAGCGTTGAAGATCAGACGACTCGGTATGGCTACACCTTC.

This clonotype was observed a handful of times. V usage is TRBV2 and J usage is TRBJ2-3; the D gene is possibly TRBD1 (6 bases). Germline values: CDR1 SNHLY, CDR2 FYNNEI. Trimming took off 9 bases at V and 3 bases at J, with 13 bases between the two ends. The CDR3 totals 13 residues. The CDR3 loop reads CASWSQGTDTQYF. CDR3 DNA: TGTGCCAGTTGGTCCCAGGGGACAGATACGCAGTATTTT.

This clonotype was found many times. The genes are TRBV7-9 and TRBJ1-5, with D possibly matching TRBD1 (5 bases). V was cut by 7 bases and J by 5 bases, with 9 bases left in between. The CDR3 is 12 residues long. The germline V gene encodes CDR1 SEHNR and CDR2 FQNEAQ (reference sequence). The CDR3 DNA reads TGTGCCAGCACATCAGGGTATCAGCCCCAGCATTTT. Residues: CASTSGYQPQHF.

This clonotype was observed a few times. The chain is built from TRBV12-3 or TRBV12-4 and TRBJ1-6; no clear D. This CDR3 has 14 residues. The V end lost 5 bases, the J end lost 8 bases, and 13 bases lay between the germline ends. This CDR3 reads CASSDGRWDSPLHF. DNA for the CDR3: TGTGCCAGCAGTGATGGCAGGTGGGATTCACCCCTCCACTTT.

The V gene is TRBV20-1, the J gene TRBJ2-3; 16 bases are a match to TRBD2. Germline CDR1 is DFQATT and CDR2 is SNEGSKA (reference sequence). This CDR3 spans 15 amino acids. Losses at the gene ends were 3 bases for V and 6 bases for J; bases not matched to a gene: 3. CDR3 in amino acids: CSASPGLAGGDTQYF. CDR3 DNA: TGCAGTGCTAGCCCGGGACTAGCGGGGGGGGATACGCAGTATTTT.

This chain links TRBV30 with TRBJ2-7, with 7 bases aligning to TRBD1. With 2 bases clipped from V and 5 bases from J, the junction kept 9 bases outside the gene matches. Germline V gene sequence: CDR1 GTSNPN, CDR2 SVGIG (reference sequence). The CDR3 has 14 residues. The CDR3 region is CAWSFRQGRNEQYF. Written as DNA, the CDR3 is TGTGCCTGGAGTTTCCGACAGGGAAGGAACGAGCAGTACTTC.

This chain uses TRBV6-6 with TRBJ2-3, with 14 bases that match TRBD2. V shed 4 bases and J 5 bases; nucleotides not matched to a gene: 5. Germline CDR1 and CDR2: MNHNY and SVGAGI (reference sequence). This CDR3 comprises 16 residues. In DNA form, the CDR3 reads TGTGCCAGCAGTTCGACTAGCGGGGGGGCGGGAGATACGCAGTATTTT. It is translated as CASSSTSGGAGDTQYF.

The chain combines TRBV11-2 with TRBJ2-3; D may be TRBD1 or TRBD2 (5 bases each). This CDR3 contains 14 residues. CDR1 and CDR2 (germline): SGHAT, FQNNGV. The V end was cut by 1 base, the J end by 4 bases, with 9 bases between. CDR3 bases: TGTGCCAGCAGCTTAGCCGGGGCCTCAGATACGCAGTATTTT. It translates to CASSLAGASDTQYF.

The CDR3 nucleotides are TGCGCCAGCAGCCAGACTAGCGGCGCGACCTACAATGAGCAGTTCTTC. It specifies CASSQTSGATYNEQFF. The chain carries TRBV4-1 and TRBJ2-1; 9 positions match TRBD2. This CDR3 comprises 16 residues. The germline CDR1 and CDR2 sequences are MGHRA and YSYEKL. V trimming: 3 bases; J trimming: 2 bases; junction bases outside the gene matches: 5.

V usage is TRBV28 and J usage is TRBJ2-5; 12 bases align to TRBD1. CDR3 length: 15 residues. Germline CDR1 MDHEN, CDR2 SYDVKM. V was pared by 7 bases and J by 5 bases, with 8 bases of the junction left unmatched. CDR3 region: CASTRGTGGWETQYF. The CDR3 region has the DNA TGTGCCAGCACGCGGGGGACAGGGGGCTGGGAGACCCAGTACTTC.

This rearrangement joins TRBV20-1 to TRBJ2-7; TRBD1 matches 7 bases. Germline V gene sequence: CDR1 DFQATT, CDR2 SNEGSKA (reference sequence). The CDR3 spans 13 residues. V trimming: 3 bases; J trimming: 5 bases; junction bases outside the gene matches: 7. In DNA, the CDR3 is TGCAGTGCTAGGGGCCGGGACAGTAACGAGCAGTACTTC. This gives the protein CSARGRDSNEQYF.

This clonotype came up many times. This chain uses TRBV7-2 with TRBJ2-5, with TRBD2 as a possible D gene (6 bases). The V end was cut by 5 bases, the J end by 1 base, with 11 bases between. The CDR3 spans 14 residues. Per the germline V gene, CDR1 is SGHTA and CDR2 is FQGNSA. The CDR3 region has the DNA TGTGCCAGCAGCCCGACTAGTGTCCAAGAGACCCAGTACTTC. Protein sequence: CASSPTSVQETQYF.

V is TRBV7-9 and J is TRBJ2-7; TRBD2 might be the D (5 bases). The CDR3 has 14 amino acids. The germline V and J ends were trimmed by 1 base and 0 bases, with 7 bases remaining between them. Germline V lookup: CDR1 SEHNR, CDR2 FQNEAQ (reference sequence). This chain's CDR3 is CASSLDGDSYEQYF. CDR3 sequence (DNA): TGTGCCAGCAGCTTAGACGGGGACTCCTACGAGCAGTACTTC.

V usage is TRBV7-2 and J usage is TRBJ2-5; perhaps TRBD2 as D (6 bases). This CDR3 spans 14 amino acids. Germline CDR1 and CDR2: SGHTA and FQGNSA. Deletions cut 5 bases from V and 0 bases from J, with 10 bases between. CDR3 coding DNA: TGTGCCAGCAGCCGGGGGTCCTACCAAGAGACCCAGTACTTC. As protein: CASSRGSYQETQYF. Combining the CDR3 with reference TRBV7-2 and TRBJ2-5 gives the whole variable domain GAGVSQSPSNKVTEKGKDVELRCDPISGHTALYWYRQSLGQGLEFLIYFQGNSAPDKSGLPSDRFSAERTGGSVSTLTIQRTQQEDSAVYLCASSRGSYQETQYFGPGTRLLVL.

The gene calls are TRBV6-2 or TRBV6-3 and TRBJ2-1; D gene uncertain. The CDR3 runs 14 residues. Per germline, CDR1 MNHEY and CDR2 SVGEGT. V was clipped by 2 bases and J by 14 bases, with 19 bases between them. CDR3: CASSYHQISNAEFF. Here the CDR3 DNA reads TGTGCCAGCAGTTACCACCAAATTAGCAATGCCGAGTTCTTC.

This clonotype occurred once. V is TRBV7-8 and J is TRBJ2-7, with D unresolved. Germline V gene data show CDR1 as SGHVS and CDR2 as FQNEAQ. Trimming shortened V by 5 bases and J by 5 bases, and 13 bases separated the two germline ends. CDR3 size: 13 residues. The CDR3 loop reads CASSVEEHNEQYF. The CDR3 coding sequence is TGTGCCAGCAGCGTAGAGGAGCACAACGAGCAGTACTTC. Using reference TRBV7-8 and TRBJ2-7 for the parts outside the CDR3, the full variable domain is GAGVSQSPRYKVAKRGQDVALRCDPISGHVSLFWYQQALGQGPEFLTYFQNEAQLDKSGLPSDRFFAERPEGSVSTLKIQRTQQEDSAVYLCASSVEEHNEQYFGPGTRLTVT.

There are a few counts of this clonotype. The chain joins TRBV6-4 to TRBJ1-6; unclear D gene. V lost 4 bases to trimming and J lost 8 bases, with 12 bases between them. This CDR3 spans 14 amino acids. Germline V CDR1 and CDR2: MRHNA, SNTAGT. In DNA, the CDR3 is TGTGCCAGCAGTGTGATGGCAGGAGATTCACCCCTCCACTTT. Translating it yields CASSVMAGDSPLHF.

This clonotype was recorded a few times. The V gene is TRBV29-1, the J gene TRBJ2-3; 11 nucleotides align to TRBD1. CDR1 and CDR2 from the germline V gene are SQVTM and ANQGSEA. V lost 6 bases to trimming and J lost 5 bases; unmatched junction nucleotides: 7. This CDR3 is built from 14 residues. CDR3 residues: CSVRRTGGIDTQYF. DNA for the CDR3: TGCAGCGTGCGCAGGACAGGGGGCATAGATACGCAGTATTTT.

The gene calls are TRBV15 and TRBJ2-1; perhaps TRBD1 as D (6 bases). Per the germline V gene, CDR1 is LNHNV and CDR2 is YYDKDF (reference sequence). Trimming cost V 4 bases and J 6 bases, with 13 bases left between them. The CDR3 sequence is 14 residues long. The DNA of the CDR3 is TGTGCCACCAGCACCTCGACAGGACGCAATGAGCAGTTCTTC. It yields the protein CATSTSTGRNEQFF.

This rearrangement joins TRBV12-3 or TRBV12-4 to TRBJ2-7; TRBD1 aligns across 7 bases. With 7 bases clipped from V and 0 bases from J, the junction kept 9 bases outside the gene matches. This CDR3 region has 15 residues. The CDR3 DNA reads TGTGCCAGCACCGTGACAGGGTTGGGCTCCTACGAGCAGTACTTC. It encodes CASTVTGLGSYEQYF.

This clonotype occurred a few times. The chain recombines TRBV27 with TRBJ1-4; TRBD1 matches at 7 bases. CDR3 length: 16 amino acids. Per the germline V gene, CDR1 is MNHEY and CDR2 is SMNVEV (reference sequence). The junction had 8 bases not matched to a gene; V was cut back by 3 bases and J by 4 bases. The CDR3 is CASSFARTGGNEKLFF. The CDR3 nucleotides read TGTGCCAGCAGTTTTGCCCGGACAGGCGGTAATGAAAAACTGTTTTTT.

The chain carries TRBV30 and TRBJ1-2; 9 bases map to TRBD1. The CDR3 loop spans 16 amino acids. Unmatched junction bases numbered 13, after V lost 6 bases and J lost 2 bases. CDR1 is GTSNPN and CDR2 is SVGIG in the germline V gene (reference sequence). This chain's CDR3 is CACGTGRELGNYGYTF. Here the CDR3 DNA reads TGTGCCTGCGGGACAGGGCGTGAATTAGGCAACTATGGCTACACCTTC. Combining the CDR3 with reference TRBV30 and TRBJ1-2 gives the whole variable domain SQTIHQWPATLVQPVGSPLSLECTVEGTSNPNLYWYRQAAGRGLQLLFYSVGIGQISSEVPQNLSASRPQDRQFILSSKKLLLSDSGFYLCACGTGRELGNYGYTFGSGTRLTVV.

This clonotype was found a few times. The V and J genes are TRBV7-2 and TRBJ2-3; the D gene is possibly TRBD2 (5 bases). Germline-derived CDR1 and CDR2 are SGHTA and FQGNSA. The CDR3 loop spans 15 amino acids. Trimming removed 2 bases at V and 4 bases at J, with 13 bases between. The CDR3 here is CASSLTRARSDTQYF. DNA for the CDR3: TGTGCCAGCAGCTTAACGCGGGCGCGGTCAGATACGCAGTATTTT.

This clonotype was observed a handful of times. V gene TRBV12-3 or TRBV12-4 combines with J gene TRBJ2-7, with D tentatively TRBD1 (6 bases). Trimming stripped 5 bases from V and 1 base from J, with 12 bases between. The CDR3 totals 14 residues. Here the CDR3 DNA reads TGTGCCAGCAGTCCCTTACAGGGTTCCTACGAGCAGTACTTC. Protein product: CASSPLQGSYEQYF.

This chain uses TRBV6-5 with TRBJ1-2, with 7 nucleotides matching TRBD1. Unmatched junction bases numbered 7, after V lost 0 bases and J lost 6 bases. The CDR3 has 15 residues. The germline gives CDR1 MNHEY, CDR2 SVGAGI. CDR3 bases: TGTGCCAGCAGTTACTCTTGGGTAGGGGGCGATGGCTACACCTTC. The encoded protein is CASSYSWVGGDGYTF.

The chain is built from TRBV4-2 and TRBJ2-3, with TRBD2 matching 7 bases. The trim removed 0 bases at V and 5 bases at J, leaving 5 bases unmatched. This CDR3 region has 15 residues. Germline V gene data show CDR1 as LGHNA and CDR2 as YNFKEQ. The CDR3 here is CASSQDNQRGDTQYF. CDR3 DNA: TGTGCCAGCAGCCAAGATAATCAGCGGGGAGATACGCAGTATTTT.

The chain is built from TRBV27 and TRBJ2-4; D unresolved. V was cut by 5 bases and J by 0 bases, with 20 bases left in between. This CDR3 has 18 amino acids. Germline CDR1 and CDR2: MNHEY and SMNVEV (reference sequence). The CDR3 DNA follows: TGTGCCAGCAGTCGTGGACGGATGGAAGATCTAGCCAAAAACATTCAGTACTTC. Encoded protein: CASSRGRMEDLAKNIQYF.